This TCR beta chain appears in the sequencing data of a study of blood T cell repertoires in COVID-19 (TCRdb year 2020). Some background on the complete study: The collaborator samples originated in the United States, Italy and Spain and spanned the acute and convalescent phases of COVID-19. The material from the prospective study consisted of cDNA or gDNA derived from T cells, B-cell-depleted T cells, or PBMCs. Deeply sampled blood TCRbeta repertoires from subjects exposed to, actively infected with, or recovered from COVID-19 were included in the dataset. The repertoires were released in a freely available public database meant as a resource for research on the immune response to SARS-CoV-2. Samples were obtained from the ongoing ImmuneRACE study (first 160 participants) and from 1,254 subjects provided by 6 global collaborators. Nearly every sample came with metadata listing a de-identified subject ID, COVID-19 status, age in years and sex. Where available, HLA class I and class II types were obtained from metadata supplied by the sample provider rather than from assay-based typing. Broad study findings and their caveats: The amount of clinical and demographic metadata varied by source and participant and was provided uncurated.

TCRbeta CDR3 regions were amplified from genomic DNA using the immunoSEQ Assay, a bias-controlled multiplex PCR. The authors' pipeline ran thus. Nucleated cell counts per sample were estimated from amplification of reference gene primers within the assay. To quantify the absolute abundance of each unique TCRbeta CDR3 rearrangement, sequence reads were collapsed and filtered. For each sample, productive Simpson clonality was calculated by taking the square root of Simpson's diversity index across productive rearrangements. TCRdb holds this immuneACCESS table with in-frame rearrangements only. Some clones are missing; in checked studies, unresolved V genes explain under half, and the rest has no known cause. V, J and clone size reflect that table, while D and trimming were determined from the DNA. The sample table lists approximately 150,000 clones, around 84% of them with a count of one. The ten largest clones add up to 4.5% to 5.5% of the sample.

Each collaborating institution followed its own protocols to collect whole blood in K2EDTA tubes. For TCRbeta analysis, collaborator samples were shipped as frozen whole blood, as isolated PBMCs, or as DNA extracted from either sample type. The CDR3, from cysteine to phenylalanine, totals 14 residues. The sequence is cut down to CDR3 DNA, 42 bases in frame from base 1. Taken from the germline V gene, the CDR1 and CDR2 loops are SNHLY and FYNNEI. Worth noting for this clone: This receptor's antigen is unknown. The input lacks base qualities; no much larger clone sits a single base away.

The sequence was obtained from a human donor in a cohort sampled during active COVID-19. The chain is assembled from TRBV2 and TRBJ1-4; perhaps TRBD1 is the D gene, with 6 bases matching. The sample taken for sequencing was peripheral blood. The DNA is TGTGCAGCAGCTGGGGGCGCGGTAAATGAAAAACTGTTTTTT. Its translation is CAAAGGAVNEKLFF.